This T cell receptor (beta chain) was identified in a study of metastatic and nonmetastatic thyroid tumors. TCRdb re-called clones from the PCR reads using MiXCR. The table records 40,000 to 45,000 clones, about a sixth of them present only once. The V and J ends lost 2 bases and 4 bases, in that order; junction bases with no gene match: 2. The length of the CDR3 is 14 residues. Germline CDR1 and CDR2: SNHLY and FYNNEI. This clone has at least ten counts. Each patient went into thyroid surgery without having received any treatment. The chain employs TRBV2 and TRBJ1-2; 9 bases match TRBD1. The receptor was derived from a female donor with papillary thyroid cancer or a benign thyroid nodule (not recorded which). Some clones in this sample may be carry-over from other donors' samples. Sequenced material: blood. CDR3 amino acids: CASSELGQGYGYTF. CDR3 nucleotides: TGTGCCAGCAGTGAATTGGGACAGGGCTATGGCTACACCTTC. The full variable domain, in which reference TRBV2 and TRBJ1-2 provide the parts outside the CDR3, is EPEVTQTPSHQVTQMGQEVILRCVPISNHLYFYWYRQILGQKVEFLVSFYNNEISEKSEIFDDQFSVERPDGSNFTLKIRSTKLEDSAMYFCASSELGQGYGYTFGSGTRLTVV.